The 22 T cell receptor beta chains reported below all come from one sample, sequenced in a study of blood T cell repertoires in COVID-19. The assay was immunoSEQ multiplex PCR, and TCRdb's table has in-frame clones only and misses some. Here the sample spans tens of thousands of clones, 75% to 90% being singletons. Input material: peripheral blood. Receptors were obtained from a human donor in a cohort sampled during active COVID-19.

J is TRBJ1-1 and V is TRBV7-3; D remains ambiguous. The V gene lost 3 bases and the J gene lost 2 bases, with 7 bases spanning the gap. This CDR3 region has 13 residues. Germline assignment: CDR1 SGHTA and CDR2 FQGTGA. CDR3 bases: TGTGCCAGCAGCTTGGCGGGAAACACTGAAGCTTTCTTT. This translates into CASSLAGNTEAFF.

This clone appeared a single time. The V call is TRBV10-3, the J call TRBJ1-2; D unresolved. Germline loops: CDR1 ENHRY, CDR2 SYGVKD. V shed 3 bases and J shed 2 bases, with 4 bases lying between them. The CDR3 contains 12 residues. The CDR3 coding sequence is TGTGCCATCAGTGAATCAAACTATGGCTACACCTTC. Its translation: CAISESNYGYTF.

The sample holds a few counts of this clone. V gene TRBV3-1 (or the pseudogene TRBV3-2) combines with J gene TRBJ1-1; 11 positions match TRBD1. CDR3 length: 14 amino acids. The junction had 10 bases not matched to a gene; V was cut back by 3 bases and J by 13 bases. Per germline, CDR1 LGHDT and CDR2 YNNKEL (reference sequence). The CDR3 reads CASSQGGTGGNVFF. The CDR3, as DNA: TGTGCCAGCAGCCAGGGAGGGACAGGGGGTAATGTTTTCTTT.

This clone was seen only once. The J gene is TRBJ1-5, the V gene TRBV7-2; 7 positions match TRBD1. CDR1 and CDR2 (germline): SGHTA, FQGNSA. V shed 3 bases and J 0 bases; nucleotides not matched to a gene: 5. The CDR3 runs to 16 residues. CDR3 in amino acids: CASSLDRTYSNQPQHF. CDR3 in DNA: TGTGCCAGCAGCTTGGACAGGACCTATAGCAATCAGCCCCAGCATTTT.

This clone showed up just a few times. V gene TRBV5-1 combines with J gene TRBJ2-3; 8 positions match TRBD1. With 4 bases clipped from V and 6 bases from J, the junction kept 7 bases outside the gene matches. CDR1 is SGHRS, CDR2 YFSETQ, per germline. CDR3 size: 14 residues. CDR3 sequence: CASSNATGADTQYF. The CDR3 nucleotides read TGCGCCAGCAGCAATGCGACAGGGGCGGATACGCAGTATTTT.

The count of this clone is one. V usage is TRBV7-2 and J usage is TRBJ1-2; 7 bases map to TRBD1. The V gene's germline CDR1 is SGHTA and CDR2 FQGNSA. Trimming cost V 0 bases and J 3 bases; bases outside gene matches: 4. There are 15 residues in the CDR3. CDR3 amino acids: CASSLAEGAYYGYTF. Here the CDR3 DNA reads TGTGCCAGCAGCTTAGCGGAGGGGGCTTACTATGGCTACACCTTC.

This clone was seen more than once but under ten times. This chain connects TRBV5-4 to TRBJ1-4; D may be TRBD1 (6 bases). The germline V gene encodes CDR1 SGHNT and CDR2 YYREEE (reference sequence). The ends were cut back, 1 base at V and 5 bases at J, with 9 bases in the middle. The CDR3 loop spans 14 amino acids. Here the CDR3 reads CASSLKGGNEKLFF. CDR3 coding DNA: TGTGCCAGCAGCTTGAAAGGGGGAAATGAAAAACTGTTTTTT.

This clone was seen only once. This sequence joins TRBV11-2 and TRBJ1-1; D remains ambiguous. Germline V gives CDR1 SGHAT, CDR2 FQNNGV. Between the trimmed V and J ends, which lost 2 bases and 4 bases, there was a span of 8 bases. The CDR3 is 13 amino acids. The CDR3 region is CASSLRSGTEAFF. The CDR3 bases are TGTGCCAGCAGCTTAAGGTCGGGCACTGAAGCTTTCTTT. Together with reference TRBV11-2 and TRBJ1-1, the CDR3 gives the full variable domain: EAGVAQSPRYKIIEKRQSVAFWCNPISGHATLYWYQQILGQGPKLLIQFQNNGVVDDSQLPKDRFSAERLKGVDSTLKIQPAKLEDSAVYLCASSLRSGTEAFFGQGTRLTVV.

The chain has TRBV2 and TRBJ2-3, with D tentatively TRBD1 (5 bases). Per the germline V gene, CDR1 is SNHLY and CDR2 is FYNNEI. The CDR3 sequence is 12 residues long. V was trimmed by 9 bases and J by 2 bases, leaving 9 bases between them. The CDR3 sequence: CASQGFTDTQYF. In DNA, the CDR3 is TGTGCCAGTCAGGGTTTCACAGATACGCAGTATTTT.

The sample holds one count of this clone. V gene TRBV7-2 combines with J gene TRBJ1-1; D not certain. CDR3 length equals 13 residues. The V gene lost 6 bases and the J gene lost 1 base, with 9 bases spanning the gap. Germline assignment: CDR1 SGHTA and CDR2 FQGNSA. CDR3 loop: CASRREANTEAFF. In DNA, the CDR3 is TGTGCCAGCAGGAGAGAGGCGAACACTGAAGCTTTCTTT. Using reference TRBV7-2 and TRBJ1-1 for the parts outside the CDR3, the full variable domain is GAGVSQSPSNKVTEKGKDVELRCDPISGHTALYWYRQSLGQGLEFLIYFQGNSAPDKSGLPSDRFSAERTGGSVSTLTIQRTQQEDSAVYLCASRREANTEAFFGQGTRLTVV.

The chain couples TRBV5-1 to TRBJ1-4; D is unclear. Germline CDR1 reads SGHRS; CDR2 reads YFSETQ. With 0 bases removed from V and 2 bases from J, the gap between germline ends came to 8 bases. The CDR3 is 15 amino acids. CDR3 nucleotides: TGCGCCAGCAGCTTGGCGGGAGTCACTAATGAAAAACTGTTTTTT. It yields the protein CASSLAGVTNEKLFF.

The rearrangement links TRBV5-6 to TRBJ1-5, with D unclear. Trimming stripped 0 bases from V and 0 bases from J, with 7 bases between. Germline V gene sequence: CDR1 SGHDT, CDR2 YYEEEE. The CDR3 sequence is 15 residues long. The CDR3 sequence: CASSLGVYSNQPQHF. CDR3 DNA sequence: TGTGCCAGCAGCTTGGGTGTATATAGCAATCAGCCCCAGCATTTT.

Comment on this clone: In the same sample, other DNA sequences code for this CDR3. This chain joins TRBV7-2 and TRBJ2-7; 11 bases fit TRBD1. The junction had 1 base not matched to a gene; V was cut back by 0 bases and J by 0 bases. Per germline, CDR1 SGHTA and CDR2 FQGNSA. This CDR3 is 16 amino acids long. In DNA, the CDR3 is TGTGCCAGCAGCTTAGCGGGGACAGGGGGCTCCTACGAGCAGTACTTC. Translating it yields CASSLAGTGGSYEQYF.

This chain joins TRBV3-1 (or the pseudogene TRBV3-2) and TRBJ2-1; D may be TRBD2 (6 bases). From germline, CDR1 is LGHDT and CDR2 YNNKEL (reference sequence). The CDR3 extends over 17 amino acids. V was cut by 2 bases and J by 2 bases, with 16 bases left in between. The CDR3 bases are TGTGCCAGCAGCCAAAGGGCGGGGCACACAACCTACAATGAGCAGTTCTTC. Its protein product is CASSQRAGHTTYNEQFF.

This clone has only a few counts. The V and J genes are TRBV30 and TRBJ2-1, with TRBD1 identical over 8 bases. CDR1 GTSNPN and CDR2 SVGIG come from the germline V gene (reference sequence). CDR3 size: 15 residues. V lost 6 bases to trimming and J lost 7 bases; unmatched junction nucleotides: 14. CDR3 nucleotides: TGTGCCTGTAAACTCGGACAGGGTATTGAAAATGAGCAGTTCTTC. It yields the protein CACKLGQGIENEQFF.

This clone showed up just once. The chain is built from TRBV30 and TRBJ2-2, with D possibly matching TRBD1 (5 bases). The V gene lost 0 bases and the J gene lost 8 bases, with 16 bases spanning the gap. The V gene's germline CDR1 is GTSNPN and CDR2 SVGIG (reference sequence). The length of the CDR3 is 15 residues. CDR3 nucleotides: TGTGCCTGGAGTGTAGAAGACAGACCCTTGGGGGAGCTGTTTTTT. Translation: CAWSVEDRPLGELFF.

A single count supports this clone. The chain couples TRBV4-3 to TRBJ1-4; TRBD1 aligns across 9 bases. Germline assignment: CDR1 LGHNA and CDR2 YSLEER. The CDR3 extends over 14 amino acids. V was pared by 4 bases and J by 7 bases, with 4 bases of the junction left unmatched. This CDR3 reads CASSPGQGREKLFF. DNA of the CDR3: TGCGCCAGCAGCCCCGGACAGGGGCGTGAAAAACTGTTTTTT.

The rearrangement joins TRBV6-6 to TRBJ1-3, with a possible D match to TRBD1 (6 bases). The CDR3 totals 15 residues. Germline V CDR1 and CDR2: MNHNY, SVGAGI (reference sequence). V lost 6 bases and J 0 bases, leaving 12 bases between the germline ends. The CDR3 sequence is CASSLDSPSGNTIYF. The CDR3 coding sequence is TGTGCCAGCAGCTTGGACAGCCCCTCTGGAAACACCATATATTTT.

A few counts support this clone. The chain is built from TRBV2 and TRBJ2-7, with 7 bases identical to TRBD2. The CDR3 is 12 residues long. The ends lost 7 bases at V and 4 bases at J; junction bases unmatched: 4. Germline loops: CDR1 SNHLY, CDR2 FYNNEI. CDR3 coding DNA: TGTGCCAGCACCGGGGGGATTTACGAGCAGTACTTC. This codes for CASTGGIYEQYF.

This clone appeared a few times. V gene TRBV7-2 combines with J gene TRBJ1-4, with D unclear. V was pared by 4 bases and J by 8 bases, with 8 bases between. The CDR3 is made up of 12 amino acids. Germline CDR1 reads SGHTA; CDR2 reads FQGNSA. Here the CDR3 DNA reads TGTGCCAGCAGCTCAACTACAGAAAAACTGTTTTTT. Its protein product is CASSSTTEKLFF.

CDR3 sequence reads: CSVEDQGLKYF. As DNA, the CDR3 is TGCAGCGTTGAAGATCAGGGTTTGAAGTACTTC. The chain employs TRBV29-1 and TRBJ2-5; D might be TRBD1 (5 bases). CDR3 length equals 11 residues. V gave up 0 bases and J gave up 12 bases, with 11 bases separating them. Germline-derived CDR1 and CDR2 are SQVTM and ANQGSEA.

The chain has TRBV3-1 (or the pseudogene TRBV3-2) and TRBJ1-5, with D unresolved. Deletions cut 3 bases from V and 2 bases from J, with 8 bases between. Per germline, CDR1 LGHDT and CDR2 YNNKEL (reference sequence). The CDR3 has 14 residues. The CDR3 here is CASSQGRGNQPQHF. The CDR3 coding sequence is TGTGCCAGCAGCCAGGGCCGAGGCAATCAGCCCCAGCATTTT.